The 29 T cell receptor beta chains given below trace back to one sample, sequenced in a study of control samples from healthy donors and cancer patients. Profiled with immunoSEQ multiplex PCR; TCRdb holds only in-frame clones, not every one. Here the sample spans about 120,000 clones, approximately 88% being singletons. Sequenced material: blood. These receptors were obtained from a man between 40 and 49 years old in good health.

The chain recombines TRBV15 with TRBJ2-2; 7 nucleotides agree with TRBD2. This CDR3 has 17 amino acids. V lost 0 bases, J lost 1 base, and 5 bases stayed unmatched. Germline CDR1 reads LNHNV; CDR2 reads YYDKDF (reference sequence). Here the CDR3 reads CATSREPASGNTGELFF. As DNA, the CDR3 is TGTGCCACCAGCAGAGAACCGGCTAGCGGGAACACCGGGGAGCTGTTTTTT. The entire variable domain, with the rest obtained from reference TRBV15 and TRBJ2-2, is as follows: DAMVIQNPRYQVTQFGKPVTLSCSQTLNHNVMYWYQQKSSQAPKLLFHYYDKDFNNEADTPDNFQSRRPNTSFCFLDIRSPGLGDTAMYLCATSREPASGNTGELFFGEGSRLTVL.

This sequence joins TRBV5-1 and TRBJ1-2; 10 nucleotides line up with TRBD1. The length of the CDR3 is 13 residues. V trimming: 4 bases; J trimming: 6 bases; junction bases outside the gene matches: 3. Germline assignment: CDR1 SGHRS and CDR2 YFSETQ. Here the CDR3 DNA reads TGCGCCAGCAGCATGGACAGGGGGAATGGCTACACCTTC. Its protein is CASSMDRGNGYTF.

The genes are TRBV27 and TRBJ1-3; a weak D match, TRBD1 (5 bases). This CDR3 region has 19 residues. From germline, CDR1 is MNHEY and CDR2 SMNVEV (reference sequence). V lost 3 bases and J 4 bases, leaving 25 bases between the germline ends. CDR3 protein: CASSFGGIHSPVLGNTIYF. In DNA, the CDR3 is TGTGCCAGCAGTTTCGGGGGGATCCATTCTCCTGTTTTAGGAAACACCATATATTTT.

The chain links TRBV30 to TRBJ2-5; 8 nucleotides match TRBD2. The CDR3 is made up of 15 amino acids. J gave up 6 bases and V 2 bases, and 11 bases lay outside the gene matches. The germline gives CDR1 GTSNPN, CDR2 SVGIG (reference sequence). The CDR3 sequence is CAWSFYGGAGKTQYF. The CDR3 DNA follows: TGTGCCTGGAGTTTTTACGGGGGGGCCGGGAAGACCCAGTACTTC.

V gene TRBV30 combines with J gene TRBJ1-1; 7 positions agree with TRBD1. CDR1 and CDR2 from the germline V gene are GTSNPN and SVGIG (reference sequence). Germline trimming cut 6 bases from V and 0 bases from J; bases unmatched to any gene: 4. The CDR3 is 13 amino acids. The DNA of the CDR3 is TGTGCCTGCGAGGGACAGATGAACACTGAAGCTTTCTTT. Protein: CACEGQMNTEAFF. Full variable domain (rest looked up from reference TRBV30 and TRBJ1-1): SQTIHQWPATLVQPVGSPLSLECTVEGTSNPNLYWYRQAAGRGLQLLFYSVGIGQISSEVPQNLSASRPQDRQFILSSKKLLLSDSGFYLCACEGQMNTEAFFGQGTRLTVV.

The V call is TRBV9, the J call TRBJ2-7, with D unresolved. Between the trimmed V and J ends, which lost 3 bases and 1 base, there was a span of 8 bases. CDR1 is SGDLS and CDR2 is YYNGEE in the germline V gene. The CDR3 length is 13 residues. CDR3 residues: CASSAGSSYEQYF. The CDR3 DNA sequence: TGTGCCAGCAGCGCCGGCTCATCCTACGAGCAGTACTTC.

The chain couples TRBV18 to TRBJ1-6, with D tentatively TRBD1 (5 bases). Germline V gives CDR1 KGHSH, CDR2 LQKENI. V lost 3 bases and J 0 bases, leaving 12 bases between the germline ends. CDR3 length equals 17 residues. CDR3 sequence reads: CASSPGLPSSYNSPLHF. The CDR3 nucleotides read TGTGCCAGCTCACCGGGACTCCCGAGCTCCTATAATTCACCCCTCCACTTT.

The V gene is TRBV2, the J gene TRBJ1-2; weak D call: TRBD1 (6 bases). The CDR3 length is 14 residues. Trimming shortened V by 6 bases and J by 4 bases, and 15 bases separated the two germline ends. In germline, CDR1 is SNHLY, CDR2 FYNNEI. The DNA for the CDR3 is TGTGCCAGCAGCGGCGATACAGGGTCCTATGGCTACACCTTC. It yields the protein CASSGDTGSYGYTF.

In its sample, this clone was seen once. The chain's CDR3 is CATSDSGRRNEQYF. As DNA, the CDR3 is TGTGCCACCAGTGATTCGGGACGCCGCAACGAGCAGTACTTC. The chain joins TRBV24-1 to TRBJ2-7, with D perhaps TRBD1 or TRBD2 (5 bases each). Germline values: CDR1 KGHDR, CDR2 SFDVKD. V was trimmed by 2 bases and J by 5 bases, leaving 12 bases between them. This CDR3 has 14 residues.

The chain joins TRBV19 to TRBJ1-5, with a weak D call TRBD1 (6 bases). Germline CDR1 reads LNHDA; CDR2 reads SQIVND (reference sequence). V gave up 8 bases and J gave up 4 bases, with 12 bases separating them. The CDR3 has 13 residues. The CDR3 DNA is TGTGCCAGTTCTCCGGACAGAAATCAGCCCCAGCATTTT. Translated: CASSPDRNQPQHF.

The V call is TRBV28, the J call TRBJ2-7; D is undetermined. The CDR3 spans 13 residues. Trimming took 2 bases from V and 0 from J, leaving 5 bases between them. Looked up from germline, CDR1 is MDHEN and CDR2 is SYDVKM. This CDR3 is CASSLGSSYEQYF. CDR3 nucleotide sequence: TGTGCCAGCAGTTTAGGCAGCTCCTACGAGCAGTACTTC.

This chain connects TRBV7-3 to TRBJ1-1; D unresolved. This CDR3 has 13 residues. The germline gives CDR1 SGHTA, CDR2 FQGTGA. Trimming shortened V by 4 bases and J by 7 bases, and 13 bases separated the two germline ends. The CDR3 reads CASSSRSGVEAFF. DNA for the CDR3: TGTGCCAGCAGCTCCCGCTCGGGCGTTGAAGCTTTCTTT.

This clone has only one observation. The chain carries TRBV10-3 and TRBJ1-2; tentative D call: TRBD1 (6 bases). This CDR3 spans 14 amino acids. V was clipped by 0 bases and J by 4 bases, with 9 bases between them. The V gene's germline CDR1 is ENHRY and CDR2 SYGVKD. The CDR3 coding sequence is TGTGCCATCAGTGAGTCAGAAGGGGGCTATGGCTACACCTTC. Its translation: CAISESEGGYGYTF.

This clone was seen a single time. The chain couples TRBV2 to TRBJ1-5; 7 bases are shared with TRBD1. Germline V gives CDR1 SNHLY, CDR2 FYNNEI. V was pared by 7 bases and J by 3 bases, with 3 bases of the junction left unmatched. This CDR3 has 13 amino acids. The CDR3 sequence: CASIGTVNQPQHF. CDR3 nucleotides: TGTGCCAGCATTGGGACAGTCAATCAGCCCCAGCATTTT.

This clone has a single count. This sequence joins TRBV5-6 and TRBJ2-3, with D possibly called TRBD1 or TRBD2 (5 bases each). The germline gives CDR1 SGHDT, CDR2 YYEEEE. Trimming left V 2 bases short and J 5 bases short, with 9 bases between. The CDR3 runs to 13 residues. This chain's CDR3 is CASSFPGLDTQYF. DNA for the CDR3: TGTGCCAGCAGCTTCCCGGGGCTAGATACGCAGTATTTT.

The V and J genes are TRBV11-2 and TRBJ1-5; no reliable D call. CDR3 length: 13 residues. The V gene's germline CDR1 is SGHAT and CDR2 FQNNGV. The ends were cut back, 0 bases at V and 4 bases at J, with 4 bases in the middle. The CDR3 bases are TGTGCCAGCAGCTTAGAGAGAAATCAGCCCCAGCATTTT. This sequence encodes CASSLERNQPQHF.

This clone was detected a few times. The chain recombines TRBV24-1 with TRBJ1-2; D may be TRBD1 (6 bases). V gave up 4 bases and J gave up 0 bases, with 14 bases separating them. The CDR3 totals 16 residues. Germline loops: CDR1 KGHDR, CDR2 SFDVKD. This chain's CDR3 is CATSDPKGGPNYGYTF. The CDR3 DNA sequence: TGTGCCACCAGTGACCCAAAGGGGGGTCCTAACTATGGCTACACCTTC.

Only one count was recorded for this clone. V usage is TRBV19 and J usage is TRBJ1-5; D not resolved. Trimming shortened V by 5 bases and J by 3 bases, and 17 bases separated the two germline ends. The CDR3 runs 16 residues. Germline V gene data show CDR1 as LNHDA and CDR2 as SQIVND (reference sequence). The CDR3 DNA reads as TGTGCCAGTAGTTTCGGGATCCTAGGTCTCAATCAGCCCCAGCATTTT. Protein product: CASSFGILGLNQPQHF.

In its sample, this clone was seen once. This chain links TRBV19 with TRBJ1-1; 8 nucleotides match TRBD1. CDR3 length equals 17 residues. Germline V lookup: CDR1 LNHDA, CDR2 SQIVND (reference sequence). The J segment lost 6 bases and the V segment lost 6 bases, leaving 18 bases of the junction unmatched. The CDR3 DNA reads as TGTGCCAGTAGCCCCGCCAGGGGGCGCGGTCTTAAGGCTGAAGCTTTCTTT. Translation gives CASSPARGRGLKAEAFF.

The chain links TRBV7-3 to TRBJ2-3, with D possibly being TRBD1 or TRBD2 (5 bases each). The germline gives CDR1 SGHTA, CDR2 FQGTGA. The ends were cut back, 3 bases at V and 1 base at J, with 11 bases in the middle. The CDR3 is 15 amino acids. The CDR3 nucleotides read TGTGCCAGCAGCTTCACTGGGGACCGCACAGATACGCAGTATTTT. Translated: CASSFTGDRTDTQYF. Combining the CDR3 with reference TRBV7-3 and TRBJ2-3 gives the whole variable domain GAGVSQTPSNKVTEKGKYVELRCDPISGHTALYWYRQSLGQGPEFLIYFQGTGAADDSGLPNDRFFAVRPEGSVSTLKIQRTERGDSAVYLCASSFTGDRTDTQYFGPGTRLTVL.

The J gene is TRBJ2-2, the V gene TRBV6-5; D could derive from TRBD1 or TRBD2 (5 bases each). Germline loops: CDR1 MNHEY, CDR2 SVGAGI. Between the trimmed V and J ends, which lost 7 bases and 4 bases, there was a span of 16 bases. The CDR3 extends over 15 amino acids. The CDR3 loop reads CASILTGAITGELFF. CDR3 DNA sequence: TGTGCCAGCATTCTGACCGGGGCAATCACCGGGGAGCTGTTTTTT.

In DNA, the CDR3 is TGTGCCAGCGGCCCAGGTAGCCATGAGCAGTTCTTC. Residues: CASGPGSHEQFF. The rearrangement links TRBV6-2 or TRBV6-3 to TRBJ2-1; D remains unclear. The germline V gene has CDR1 MNHEY and CDR2 SVGEGT. CDR3 length: 12 residues. V lost 8 bases, J lost 8 bases, and 13 bases lay in between.

The V and J genes are TRBV7-2 and TRBJ2-5, with TRBD2 matching 10 bases. Germline assignment: CDR1 SGHTA and CDR2 FQGNSA. J was trimmed by 4 bases and V by 3 bases; bases with no gene match: 5. CDR3 length: 15 amino acids. The CDR3 DNA sequence: TGTGCCAGCAGCTTCCAGCGGGGGGGACGAGAGACCCAGTACTTC. Its protein is CASSFQRGGRETQYF. Looking up the rest from reference TRBV7-2 and TRBJ2-5 gives the full variable domain: GAGVSQSPSNKVTEKGKDVELRCDPISGHTALYWYRQSLGQGLEFLIYFQGNSAPDKSGLPSDRFSAERTGGSVSTLTIQRTQQEDSAVYLCASSFQRGGRETQYFGPGTRLLVL.

A word on this clone: Other DNA sequences in this specimen translate into the identical CDR3. The gene calls are TRBV9 and TRBJ2-7, with 8 bases fitting TRBD1. J was trimmed by 5 bases and V by 0 bases; bases with no gene match: 4. This CDR3 is 14 amino acids long. Per germline, CDR1 SGDLS and CDR2 YYNGEE. Here the CDR3 DNA reads TGTGCCAGCAGCGTAGGTGACAGGGGCCACGAGCAGTACTTC. This translates into CASSVGDRGHEQYF.

A word on this clone: Additional DNA sequences in this sample encode the identical CDR3. This chain links TRBV9 with TRBJ2-5, with 8 bases matching TRBD1. The CDR3 is 15 residues long. The trim removed 0 bases at V and 3 bases at J, leaving 4 bases unmatched. CDR1 is SGDLS, CDR2 YYNGEE, per germline. The CDR3 loop reads CASSVAGTGKETQYF. The CDR3 nucleotides are TGTGCCAGCAGCGTAGCCGGGACAGGAAAAGAGACCCAGTACTTC.

This clone was counted between two and nine times. V usage is TRBV6-6 and J usage is TRBJ1-1; unclear D gene. CDR1 is MNHNY, CDR2 SVGAGI, per germline (reference sequence). The V end lost 6 bases, the J end lost 0 bases, and 11 bases lay between the germline ends. This CDR3 is built from 14 residues. The CDR3 DNA follows: TGTGCCAGCAGCGGAAGAGCGATGAACACTGAAGCTTTCTTT. This sequence encodes CASSGRAMNTEAFF.

The chain uses TRBV19 and TRBJ1-1, with D unresolved. V was trimmed by 7 bases and J by 5 bases, leaving 14 bases between them. This CDR3 region has 13 residues. CDR1 and CDR2 from the germline V gene are LNHDA and SQIVND (reference sequence). CDR3 amino acids: CASTKYPGTEAFF. The DNA for the CDR3 is TGTGCCAGTACCAAATATCCGGGGACTGAAGCTTTCTTT.

This clone was recorded a few times. The V call is TRBV18, the J call TRBJ1-1; a possible D gene is TRBD1 (6 bases). V dropped 6 bases and J dropped 10 bases, with 15 bases sitting between them. The germline CDR1 and CDR2 sequences are KGHSH and LQKENI. This CDR3 has 12 residues. This CDR3 reads CASSKGLGGAFF. DNA for the CDR3: TGTGCCAGCTCTAAAGGGCTAGGGGGAGCTTTCTTT.

The rearrangement joins TRBV7-8 to TRBJ2-5; perhaps TRBD1 as D (5 bases). CDR3 size: 14 residues. V was cut by 3 bases and J by 2 bases, with 10 bases left in between. Per germline, CDR1 SGHVS and CDR2 FQNEAQ. CDR3 sequence reads: CASSLGHLQETQYF. Here the CDR3 DNA reads TGTGCCAGCAGCTTGGGGCACCTACAAGAGACCCAGTACTTC.